A selection of T cell receptor beta chains follows, all from one sample in a study of T-cell reconstitution after alpha-beta-depleted transplantation in children. TCRdb reanalysed the PCR reads using MiXCR and keeps one entry per CDR3 protein. The repertoire has 420,000 or so distinct CDR3 sequences, roughly a tenth of them found once; the top ten carry over 4.5%. This material consisted of PBMCs from the stem cell graft donor, taken from the stem cell graft. Receptor source: a human donor who donated a stem cell graft to a child with acute myeloid leukemia. The CDR3 runs from the conserved cysteine through the conserved F or W. A D gene is named only where the DNA matches it firmly. The size field is filled for only some rows; it gives once, few, many or a size class.

size: -
V: TRBV3-1
J: TRBJ2-1
D: -
CDR3: CASSSPRLGEQFF
DNA: TGTGCCAGCAGCTCCCCACGCCTCGGTGAGCAGTTCTTC

size: few
V: TRBV3-1
J: TRBJ2-5
D: -
CDR3: CASSQEWSGKETQYF
DNA: TGTGCCAGCAGCCAAGAATGGAGCGGAAAAGAGACCCAGTACTTC

size: -
V: TRBV4-3
J: TRBJ2-1
D: TRBD2
CDR3: CASSQAGFGGSGQNEQFF
DNA: TGCGCCAGCAGCCAAGCGGGTTTTGGCGGGAGTGGTCAAAATGAGCAGTTCTTC

size: few
V: TRBV29-1
J: TRBJ2-7
D: -
CDR3: CSVGGGQGAYEQYF
DNA: TGCAGCGTTGGGGGGGGTCAGGGGGCCTACGAGCAGTACTTC

size: few
V: TRBV12-3/TRBV12-4
J: TRBJ2-5
D: -
CDR3: CASSLEAPGGTQYF
DNA: TGTGCCAGCAGTTTAGAGGCCCCCGGGGGGACCCAGTACTTC

size: -
V: TRBV7-2
J: TRBJ2-1
D: -
CDR3: CASSLRTNEQFF
DNA: TGTGCCAGCAGCTTACGGACAAATGAGCAGTTCTTC

size: many
V: TRBV20-1
J: TRBJ2-5
D: -
CDR3: CSAPGTAQETQYF
DNA: TGCAGTGCGCCCGGGACGGCGCAAGAGACCCAGTACTTC

size: -
V: TRBV19
J: TRBJ2-2
D: -
CDR3: CASSGLGESNTGELFF
DNA: TGTGCCAGTAGTGGGTTGGGAGAGTCGAACACCGGGGAGCTGTTTTTT

size: -
V: TRBV4-2
J: TRBJ2-7
D: TRBD2
CDR3: CASSPGVGLGGYEQYF
DNA: TGTGCCAGCAGCCCCGGGGTGGGACTAGGGGGCTACGAGCAGTACTTC

size: -
V: TRBV7-8
J: TRBJ1-5
D: -
CDR3: CASSWGASSNQPQHF
DNA: TGTGCCAGCAGCTGGGGAGCTAGTAGCAATCAGCCCCAGCATTTT

size: few
V: TRBV12-3/TRBV12-4
J: TRBJ1-3
D: -
CDR3: CASSLPGYSGNTIYF
DNA: TGTGCCAGCAGTTTGCCGGGGTACTCTGGAAACACCATATATTTT